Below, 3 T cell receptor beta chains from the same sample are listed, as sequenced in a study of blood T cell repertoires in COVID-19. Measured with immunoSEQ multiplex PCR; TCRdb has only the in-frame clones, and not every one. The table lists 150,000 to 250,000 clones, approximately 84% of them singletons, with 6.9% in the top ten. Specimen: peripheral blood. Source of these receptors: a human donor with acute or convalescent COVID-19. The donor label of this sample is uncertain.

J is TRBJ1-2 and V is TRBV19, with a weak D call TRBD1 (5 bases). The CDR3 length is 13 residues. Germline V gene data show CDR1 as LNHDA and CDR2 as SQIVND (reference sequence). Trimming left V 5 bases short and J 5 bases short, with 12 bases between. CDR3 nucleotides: TGTGCCAGTAGTTTGACAGAGTCTTATGGCTACACCTTC. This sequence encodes CASSLTESYGYTF.

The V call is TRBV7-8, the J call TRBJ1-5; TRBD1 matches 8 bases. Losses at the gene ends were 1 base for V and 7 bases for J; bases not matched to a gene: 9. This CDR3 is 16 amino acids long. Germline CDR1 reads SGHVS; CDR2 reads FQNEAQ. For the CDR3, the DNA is TGTGCCAGCAGCTTAGGGGGGCAGGGGGCTCGGCAGCCCCAGCATTTT. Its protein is CASSLGGQGARQPQHF.

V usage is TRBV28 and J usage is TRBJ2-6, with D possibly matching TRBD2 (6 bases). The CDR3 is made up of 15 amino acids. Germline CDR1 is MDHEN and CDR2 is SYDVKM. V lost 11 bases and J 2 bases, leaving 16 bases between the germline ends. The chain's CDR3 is CALGAGTAGANVLTF. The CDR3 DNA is TGTGCCCTGGGCGCGGGGACGGCTGGGGCCAACGTCCTGACTTTC.